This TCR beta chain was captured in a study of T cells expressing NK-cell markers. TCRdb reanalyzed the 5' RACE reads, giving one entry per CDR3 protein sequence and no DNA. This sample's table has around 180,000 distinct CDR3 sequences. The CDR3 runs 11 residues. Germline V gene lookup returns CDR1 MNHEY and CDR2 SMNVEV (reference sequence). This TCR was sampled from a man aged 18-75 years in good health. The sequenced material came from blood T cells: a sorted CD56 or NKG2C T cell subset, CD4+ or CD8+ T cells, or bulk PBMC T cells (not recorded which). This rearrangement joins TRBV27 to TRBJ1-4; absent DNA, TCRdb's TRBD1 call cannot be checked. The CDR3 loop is CASGVWEKLFF.